Below are 18 T cell receptor beta chains sequenced from a single sample in a study of blood T cell repertoires in COVID-19 (dated by TCRdb to the early 2020s). To prepare the library, the immunoSEQ multiplex PCR assay was applied. The source is immuneACCESS, and TCRdb retained only in-frame sequences with V and J called. Part of the clones is not carried over; for the studies checked, unresolved V genes explain less than half of this, and the remainder is unexplained. This sample lists approximately 300,000 clones; nearly 90% were detected once. Approximately 6% of the sample lies in the top ten. Sequenced input: PBMCs or T cells enriched from blood (not recorded which). Every receptor here comes from a woman under 40 who had recovered from COVID-19.

This clone has more than one count but fewer than ten. This sequence joins TRBV5-1 and TRBJ1-2, with D possibly being TRBD1 (5 bases). Germline CDR1 SGHRS, CDR2 YFSETQ. The CDR3 sequence is 13 residues long. V was trimmed by 4 bases and J by 4 bases, leaving 11 bases between them. The CDR3 DNA reads TGCGCCAGCAGCCTGACAGAGATCTATGGCTACACCTTC. Its translation: CASSLTEIYGYTF.

V is TRBV5-1 and J is TRBJ2-4; D might be TRBD2 (5 bases). CDR3 length: 16 residues. Trimming stripped 0 bases from V and 10 bases from J, with 20 bases between. Germline values: CDR1 SGHRS, CDR2 YFSETQ. In DNA, the CDR3 is TGCGCCAGCAGCTTGGAAGGACGGGGTAGCGTGGATATTCAGTACTTC. Translation gives CASSLEGRGSVDIQYF.

The chain employs TRBV12-3 or TRBV12-4 and TRBJ1-1, with TRBD1 matching 7 bases. CDR3 size: 12 residues. After removal of 6 bases from V and 11 bases from J, the junction contained 9 bases not matched to a gene. CDR3 amino acids: CASSFDRDVAFF. The CDR3 DNA reads as TGTGCCAGCAGCTTCGACAGGGACGTTGCTTTCTTT.

The genes are TRBV19 and TRBJ2-3, with 9 positions matching TRBD1. Germline V gene sequence: CDR1 LNHDA, CDR2 SQIVND (reference sequence). With V trimmed by 5 bases and J by 0 bases, 6 bases remained unmatched. The CDR3 has 16 amino acids. For the CDR3, the DNA is TGTGCCAGTAGTTCGCCGGACAGGGGAAGCACAGATACGCAGTATTTT. This encodes CASSSPDRGSTDTQYF. Full variable domain (remainder filled in from reference TRBV19 and TRBJ2-3): DGGITQSPKYLFRKEGQNVTLSCEQNLNHDAMYWYRQDPGQGLRLIYYSQIVNDFQKGDIAEGYSVSREKKESFPLTVTSAQKNPTAFYLCASSSPDRGSTDTQYFGPGTRLTVL.

V is TRBV5-5 and J is TRBJ1-2; D is possibly TRBD1 (5 bases). Trimming removed 5 bases from V and 4 bases from J, with 12 bases in between. Germline V gene sequence: CDR1 SGHKS, CDR2 YYEKEE (reference sequence). The CDR3 runs to 13 residues. The chain's CDR3 is CASRVGQGYGYTF. The CDR3 DNA sequence: TGTGCCAGCAGGGTTGGGCAGGGCTATGGCTACACCTTC.

This clone was counted between two and nine times. This rearrangement joins TRBV21-1 to TRBJ1-2; the DNA was not used to check the table's D call, TRBD1. TRBV21-1 is classified as a pseudogene. The CDR3 has 13 amino acids. DNA of the CDR3: TGTGCCAGAACCCTTCGACAGGGGAATGGCTACACCTTC. This encodes CARTLRQGNGYTF.

In this sample, this clone turned up once. The rearrangement joins TRBV7-9 to TRBJ2-3, with 11 bases fitting TRBD2. There are 16 residues in the CDR3. With 1 base clipped from V and 6 bases from J, the junction kept 6 bases outside the gene matches. Germline-derived CDR1 and CDR2 are SEHNR and FQNEAQ (reference sequence). The CDR3 loop reads CASSLGLAGPRDTQYF. Here the CDR3 DNA reads TGTGCCAGCAGCTTAGGACTAGCGGGGCCCCGGGATACGCAGTATTTT.

This CDR3 reads CASSGSTGFVASGANVLTF. The CDR3 DNA reads TGTGCCAGTAGTGGCTCCACAGGTTTCGTCGCCTCTGGGGCCAACGTCCTGACTTTC. The rearrangement joins TRBV19 to TRBJ2-6; the D gene is possibly TRBD1 (5 bases). This CDR3 comprises 19 residues. Germline V gives CDR1 LNHDA, CDR2 SQIVND (reference sequence). The V end was cut by 5 bases, the J end by 0 bases, with 20 bases between.

Of note for this clone: Here the CDR3 omits its conserved ending phenylalanine or tryptophan, so a read error is the likely source. The chain recombines TRBV6-6 with TRBJ1-6; possible D gene TRBD1, 5 bases. V lost 7 bases and J 9 bases, leaving 13 bases between the germline ends. Germline CDR1 is MNHNY and CDR2 is SVGAGI (reference sequence). The CDR3 has 13 residues. CDR3 in DNA: TGTGCCAGCACGCGACAGATCAGTTCACCCCTCCACCTT. This gives the protein CASTRQISSPLHL.

The chain links TRBV10-3 to TRBJ2-7; D is perhaps TRBD1 (5 bases). Germline V gene sequence: CDR1 ENHRY, CDR2 SYGVKD. The CDR3 sequence is 13 residues long. Trimming cost V 3 bases and J 3 bases, with 9 bases left between them. The CDR3 sequence: CAISDGQGYEQYF. The DNA for the CDR3 is TGTGCCATCAGTGACGGGCAGGGCTACGAGCAGTACTTC.

This chain joins TRBV7-2 and TRBJ2-3; tentative D call: TRBD2 (5 bases). V was shortened by 1 base and J by 7 bases, with 12 bases between the two germline ends. Germline V gene sequence: CDR1 SGHTA, CDR2 FQGNSA. The CDR3 runs 14 residues. The chain's CDR3 is CASSLDPGGYTQYF. As DNA, the CDR3 is TGTGCCAGCAGCTTAGATCCCGGCGGGTATACGCAGTATTTT.

The V and J genes are TRBV6-5 and TRBJ1-5, with TRBD1 identical over 8 bases. The V gene's germline CDR1 is MNHEY and CDR2 SVGAGI. The CDR3 is 15 amino acids. V lost 8 bases to trimming and J lost 0 bases; unmatched junction nucleotides: 6. CDR3 residues: CASHYRGASNQPQHF. DNA of the CDR3: TGTGCCAGCCACTACAGGGGGGCTAGCAATCAGCCCCAGCATTTT.

The V and J genes are TRBV21-1 and TRBJ1-3; the table's TRBD1 call for D was not verified on the DNA. TRBV21-1 is recorded as a pseudogene. The CDR3 covers 11 residues. CDR3 protein: CASSKQGTIYF. The DNA of the CDR3 is TGTGCCAGCAGCAAACAGGGGACCATATATTTT.

The V and J genes are TRBV15 and TRBJ1-4; the D gene is possibly TRBD1 (5 bases). Germline values: CDR1 LNHNV, CDR2 YYDKDF (reference sequence). This CDR3 spans 15 amino acids. Trimming pared 4 bases from V and 4 bases from J, leaving 13 bases between. DNA of the CDR3: TGTGCCACCAGCACCCAGGGATTCGTTAATGAAAAACTGTTTTTT. As protein: CATSTQGFVNEKLFF.

Only one count was recorded for this clone. The sample carries other DNA sequences with the same CDR3. This chain connects TRBV19 to TRBJ1-5; D may be TRBD1 (6 bases). Deletions cut 3 bases from V and 13 bases from J, with 25 bases between. The CDR3 spans 16 residues. Germline V gene lookup returns CDR1 LNHDA and CDR2 SQIVND (reference sequence). In nucleotides, the CDR3 is TGTGCCAGTAGTATTGGGTCCCCCGGGACACCGCCGCCTCAGCATTTT. It encodes CASSIGSPGTPPPQHF. Together with reference TRBV19 and TRBJ1-5, the CDR3 gives the full variable domain: DGGITQSPKYLFRKEGQNVTLSCEQNLNHDAMYWYRQDPGQGLRLIYYSQIVNDFQKGDIAEGYSVSREKKESFPLTVTSAQKNPTAFYLCASSIGSPGTPPPQHFGDGTRLSIL.

The rearrangement links TRBV5-5 to TRBJ1-2, with D perhaps matching TRBD1 (5 bases). CDR1 and CDR2 from the germline V gene are SGHKS and YYEKEE (reference sequence). The CDR3 consists of 12 residues. V was shortened by 6 bases and J by 3 bases, with 9 bases between the two germline ends. The CDR3 is CASNGGDYGYTF. DNA for the CDR3: TGTGCCAGCAACGGAGGGGACTATGGCTACACCTTC. Drawing the rest from reference TRBV5-5 and TRBJ1-2, the complete variable domain is DAGVTQSPTHLIKTRGQQVTLRCSPISGHKSVSWYQQVLGQGPQFIFQYYEKEERGRGNFPDRFSARQFPNYSSELNVNALLLGDSALYLCASNGGDYGYTFGSGTRLTVV.

J is TRBJ2-2 and V is TRBV2; 9 nucleotides align to TRBD2. Germline trimming cut 3 bases from V and 7 bases from J; bases unmatched to any gene: 6. This CDR3 spans 15 amino acids. Looked up from germline, CDR1 is SNHLY and CDR2 is FYNNEI. This chain's CDR3 is CASSDRRGGVGELFF. The CDR3 DNA follows: TGTGCCAGCAGTGATCGGCGGGGGGGCGTCGGGGAGCTGTTTTTT.

The sample holds a few counts of this clone. V usage is TRBV18 and J usage is TRBJ1-2; D perhaps matches TRBD1 (6 bases). Germline CDR1 reads KGHSH; CDR2 reads LQKENI. This CDR3 region has 16 residues. V lost 4 bases and J 0 bases, leaving 15 bases between the germline ends. CDR3 nucleotides: TGTGCCAGCTCACTGAACAGGGCCGAAGCTAACTATGGCTACACCTTC. Translating gives CASSLNRAEANYGYTF. The full variable domain, with the rest looked up from reference TRBV18 and TRBJ1-2, is NAGVMQNPRHLVRRRGQEARLRCSPMKGHSHVYWYRQLPEEGLKFMVYLQKENIIDESGMPKERFSAEFPKEGPSILRIQQVVRGDSAAYFCASSLNRAEANYGYTFGSGTRLTVV.